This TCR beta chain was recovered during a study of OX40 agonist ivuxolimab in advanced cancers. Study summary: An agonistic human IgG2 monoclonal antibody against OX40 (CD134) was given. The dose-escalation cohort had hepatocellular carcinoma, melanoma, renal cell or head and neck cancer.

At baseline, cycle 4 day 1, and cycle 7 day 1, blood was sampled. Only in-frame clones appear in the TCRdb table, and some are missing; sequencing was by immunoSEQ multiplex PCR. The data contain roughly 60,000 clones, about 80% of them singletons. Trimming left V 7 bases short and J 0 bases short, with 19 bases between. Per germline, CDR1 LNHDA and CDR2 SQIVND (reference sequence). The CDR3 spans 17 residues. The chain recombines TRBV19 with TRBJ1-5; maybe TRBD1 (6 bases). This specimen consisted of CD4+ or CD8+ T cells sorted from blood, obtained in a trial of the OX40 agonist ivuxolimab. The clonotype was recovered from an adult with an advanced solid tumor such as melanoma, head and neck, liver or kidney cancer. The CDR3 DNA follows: TGTGCCAGTAACGGGCCGCGACAGGATTATAGCAATCAGCCCCAGCATTTT. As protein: CASNGPRQDYSNQPQHF.